These 5 T cell receptor beta chains were sequenced from one sample in a study of OX40 agonist ivuxolimab in advanced cancers. Profiling relied on immunoSEQ multiplex PCR, and the TCRdb table lists in-frame clones only, not all of them. The table shows approximately 100,000 clones, with about 90% occurring only once. The specimen was CD4+ or CD8+ T cells sorted from blood, collected in a trial of the OX40 agonist ivuxolimab. These receptor sequences come from an adult with an advanced solid tumor such as melanoma, head and neck, liver or kidney cancer.

The chain uses TRBV27 and TRBJ1-4, with 10 bases fitting TRBD1. This CDR3 has 17 amino acids. From germline, CDR1 is MNHEY and CDR2 SMNVEV (reference sequence). V dropped 5 bases and J dropped 7; count of bases not matched to a gene: 13. The DNA of the CDR3 is TGTGCCAGCAGTCCGACAGGGGGCGAAGAGTTTGTTGAAAAACTGTTTTTT. Translating gives CASSPTGGEEFVEKLFF.

The chain is built from TRBV10-3 and TRBJ1-1; 8 nucleotides align to TRBD1. The CDR3 length is 14 residues. Germline CDR1 reads ENHRY; CDR2 reads SYGVKD. The V gene end was trimmed by 6 bases and the J gene end by 0 bases; junction bases not matched to a gene: 3. As DNA, the CDR3 is TGTGCCATCAGGGGACAGGTCATGAACACTGAAGCTTTCTTT. Protein: CAIRGQVMNTEAFF.

The chain combines TRBV29-1 with TRBJ1-2, with D perhaps TRBD1 (6 bases). Germline CDR1 is SQVTM and CDR2 is ANQGSEA. The CDR3 has 12 residues. The germline V and J ends were trimmed by 6 bases and 2 bases, with 10 bases remaining between them. The CDR3 reads CSVLDSNYGYTF. As DNA, the CDR3 is TGCAGCGTCTTGGACAGCAACTATGGCTACACCTTC.

V usage is TRBV6-1 and J usage is TRBJ1-6; 7 positions agree with TRBD1. In germline, CDR1 is MNHNS, CDR2 SASEGT. Trimming at V came to 0 bases and at J to 7 bases, leaving 3 bases not matched to a gene. The CDR3 contains 15 residues. In nucleotides, the CDR3 is TGTGCCAGCAGTGAAGCGGACAGGATCAATTCACCCCTCCACTTT. Amino acid sequence: CASSEADRINSPLHF.

The chain employs TRBV6-1 and TRBJ1-3; D unresolved. Trimming cost V 5 bases and J 4 bases, with 15 bases left between them. Per germline, CDR1 MNHNS and CDR2 SASEGT. The CDR3 is 15 residues long. The DNA of the CDR3 is TGTGCCAGCAGTCCAAGCCCCTTTATAGGAAACACCATATATTTT. It translates to CASSPSPFIGNTIYF.